Below, 24 T cell receptor beta chains from the same sample are listed, as sequenced in a study of chemoradiotherapy in HPV16-positive cancers. Clones were sequenced by immunoSEQ multiplex PCR, and TCRdb holds only the in-frame ones, with some missing. Of around 16,000 clones listed, more than 75% are singletons. Specimen collection occurred from a patient who underwent chemoradiotherapy. These receptors were obtained from a human donor with HPV-associated anogenital cancer.

The genes are TRBV10-3 and TRBJ2-7; possible D gene TRBD1, 5 bases. The CDR3 loop spans 12 amino acids. The germline V and J ends were trimmed by 6 bases and 3 bases, with 9 bases remaining between them. Per germline, CDR1 ENHRY and CDR2 SYGVKD. The CDR3 nucleotides read TGTGCCATCAGCGCCCAGGGCTACGAGCAGTACTTC. It codes for CAISAQGYEQYF.

The J gene is TRBJ2-7, the V gene TRBV7-2, with D perhaps TRBD1 (6 bases). Germline V gene sequence: CDR1 SGHTA, CDR2 FQGNSA. The CDR3 has 15 residues. With 5 bases removed from V and 0 bases from J, the gap between germline ends came to 14 bases. CDR3 nucleotides: TGTGCCAGCAGCCCGACAACAGGGTTCTCCTACGAGCAGTACTTC. This sequence encodes CASSPTTGFSYEQYF.

V usage is TRBV7-2 and J usage is TRBJ2-5; 12 bases agree with TRBD2. Trimming cost V 5 bases and J 2 bases; bases outside gene matches: 9. This CDR3 spans 17 amino acids. Germline V lookup: CDR1 SGHTA, CDR2 FQGNSA. CDR3 coding DNA: TGTGCCAGCAGCCCTTTCGTTCTAGCGGGGGGGCAAGAGACCCAGTACTTC. Translated: CASSPFVLAGGQETQYF. Together with reference TRBV7-2 and TRBJ2-5, the CDR3 gives the full variable domain: GAGVSQSPSNKVTEKGKDVELRCDPISGHTALYWYRQSLGQGLEFLIYFQGNSAPDKSGLPSDRFSAERTGGSVSTLTIQRTQQEDSAVYLCASSPFVLAGGQETQYFGPGTRLLVL.

This chain joins TRBV6-6 and TRBJ1-1; D possibly corresponds to TRBD1 (5 bases). CDR1 is MNHNY and CDR2 is SVGAGI in the germline V gene (reference sequence). V lost 2 bases and J lost 4, with 11 bases in between. This CDR3 is built from 14 residues. CDR3 in amino acids: CASSYRGYGTEAFF. CDR3 nucleotides: TGTGCCAGCAGTTACCGGGGGTACGGCACTGAAGCTTTCTTT.

The rearrangement links TRBV5-6 to TRBJ1-2, with 7 bases fitting TRBD1. After removal of 4 bases from V and 3 bases from J, the junction contained 18 bases not matched to a gene. The CDR3 loop spans 18 amino acids. Germline CDR1 is SGHDT and CDR2 is YYEEEE. CDR3 DNA sequence: TGTGCCAGCAGCCCCGAACGCCTACAGGGGACTTACTACTATGGCTACACCTTC. Its protein is CASSPERLQGTYYYGYTF.

The rearrangement links TRBV13 to TRBJ1-1, with 11 bases aligning to TRBD1. After removal of 2 bases from V and 4 bases from J, the junction contained 3 bases not matched to a gene. The CDR3 totals 15 residues. Germline CDR1 PRHDT, CDR2 FYEKMQ (reference sequence). CDR3 nucleotide sequence: TGTGCCAGCAGCTTACAAGGGACAGGGGGCACTGAAGCTTTCTTT. Translating gives CASSLQGTGGTEAFF.

This clone was found a few times. The chain is built from TRBV7-9 and TRBJ1-6; D is undetermined. The germline V gene has CDR1 SEHNR and CDR2 FQNEAQ (reference sequence). There are 14 residues in the CDR3. The ends were cut back, 5 bases at V and 12 bases at J, with 17 bases in the middle. The CDR3 loop is CASSQSLAARPLHF. In nucleotides, the CDR3 is TGTGCCAGCAGCCAATCCCTGGCGGCGCGACCCCTCCACTTT.

V gene TRBV7-3 combines with J gene TRBJ2-3; possible D gene TRBD2, 8 bases. Germline CDR1 is SGHTA and CDR2 is FQGTGA. There are 17 residues in the CDR3. The V end lost 5 bases, the J end lost 4 bases, and 22 bases lay between the germline ends. For the CDR3, the DNA is TGTGCCAGCAGCCCCATAGGGGGCGGGGGGTTCGCAGATACGCAGTATTTT. Protein: CASSPIGGGGFADTQYF.

The rearrangement joins TRBV30 to TRBJ1-5, with D possibly TRBD1 on 5 matching bases. Germline V lookup: CDR1 GTSNPN, CDR2 SVGIG (reference sequence). This CDR3 has 15 amino acids. The CDR3 DNA reads TGTGCGGGGACGACCCTGGCGGGGAGCAATCAGCCCCAGCATTTT. Its protein product is CAGTTLAGSNQPQHF.

CDR3 region: CASSRRTGEGIQYF. CDR3 nucleotide sequence: TGTGCCAGCAGCCGGCGGACAGGGGAAGGCATTCAGTACTTC. This chain links TRBV7-2 with TRBJ2-4; 9 nucleotides align to TRBD1. The length of the CDR3 is 14 residues. After removal of 5 bases from V and 9 bases from J, the junction contained 8 bases not matched to a gene. Germline V gives CDR1 SGHTA, CDR2 FQGNSA.

V gene TRBV5-6 combines with J gene TRBJ1-2, with D perhaps TRBD1 (6 bases). Germline lookup yields CDR1 SGHDT and CDR2 YYEEEE. With 3 bases removed from V and 6 bases from J, the gap between germline ends came to 21 bases. CDR3 size: 16 residues. The CDR3 loop is CASSSELTGFRNGYTF. The CDR3 DNA follows: TGTGCCAGCAGCTCCGAACTGACAGGATTCAGGAATGGCTACACCTTC.

The chain couples TRBV7-2 to TRBJ2-6, with D maybe TRBD1 (6 bases). The CDR3 contains 15 residues. The V end lost 6 bases, the J end lost 1 base, and 10 bases lay between the germline ends. Germline-derived CDR1 and CDR2 are SGHTA and FQGNSA. Here the CDR3 reads CASRGRGSGANVLTF. The CDR3 coding sequence is TGTGCCAGCAGGGGTAGGGGGTCTGGGGCCAACGTCCTGACTTTC.

This clone has only one observation. The V and J genes are TRBV28 and TRBJ1-5, with no clear D. CDR3 length: 16 residues. Trimming shortened V by 5 bases and J by 1 base, and 15 bases separated the two germline ends. Germline V CDR1 and CDR2: MDHEN, SYDVKM. CDR3 residues: CASSPSPRYSNQPQHF. The DNA for the CDR3 is TGTGCCAGCAGTCCCAGTCCCAGGTACAGCAATCAGCCCCAGCATTTT. Supplemented by reference TRBV28 and TRBJ1-5, the full variable domain reads DVKVTQSSRYLVKRTGEKVFLECVQDMDHENMFWYRQDPGLGLRLIYFSYDVKMKEKGDIPEGYSVSREKKERFSLILESASTNQTSMYLCASSPSPRYSNQPQHFGDGTRLSIL.

This chain joins TRBV28 and TRBJ2-3; D ambiguous. V was trimmed by 5 bases and J by 0 bases, leaving 6 bases between them. This CDR3 region has 13 residues. Germline CDR1 reads MDHEN; CDR2 reads SYDVKM. CDR3 residues: CASSIASTDTQYF. CDR3 nucleotides: TGTGCCAGCAGTATCGCTAGCACAGATACGCAGTATTTT.

This chain connects TRBV7-9 to TRBJ2-5; 7 positions agree with TRBD2. Per germline, CDR1 SEHNR and CDR2 FQNEAQ (reference sequence). J was trimmed by 3 bases and V by 5 bases; bases with no gene match: 0. This CDR3 region has 12 residues. CDR3 loop: CASSRGEETQYF. In DNA form, the CDR3 reads TGTGCCAGCAGCCGGGGGGAAGAGACCCAGTACTTC.

This clone has only one observation. The V call is TRBV7-2, the J call TRBJ2-7; perhaps TRBD2 as D (6 bases). The CDR3 length is 15 residues. Germline CDR1 and CDR2: SGHTA and FQGNSA. Trimming stripped 5 bases from V and 3 bases from J, with 17 bases between. The CDR3 DNA reads TGTGCCAGCAGCCCCCCGGGTAGCGGTTACTACGAGCAGTACTTC. Protein product: CASSPPGSGYYEQYF.

The rearrangement links TRBV9 to TRBJ2-7, with 7 bases lining up with TRBD2. The CDR3 sequence is 15 residues long. Germline V CDR1 and CDR2: SGDLS, YYNGEE. V lost 0 bases, J lost 0 bases, and 3 bases stayed unmatched. CDR3 bases: TGTGCCAGCAGCGTAGTCGGGGGGAGCTCCTACGAGCAGTACTTC. Translated: CASSVVGGSSYEQYF.

The chain carries TRBV5-5 and TRBJ1-1; D unresolved. CDR3 length: 13 residues. Between the trimmed V and J ends, which lost 0 bases and 4 bases, there was a span of 7 bases. The germline CDR1 and CDR2 sequences are SGHKS and YYEKEE (reference sequence). Here the CDR3 DNA reads TGTGCCAGCAGCTTGGCCGGCAGCACTGAAGCTTTCTTT. Translated, it gives CASSLAGSTEAFF.

The V and J genes are TRBV28 and TRBJ1-3; D is unresolved. The ends were cut back, 10 bases at V and 8 bases at J, with 12 bases in the middle. The CDR3 runs 11 residues. Germline-derived CDR1 and CDR2 are MDHEN and SYDVKM. DNA of the CDR3: TGTGCCACTCGGACTCGGGACACCATATATTTT. This translates into CATRTRDTIYF.

The chain carries TRBV2 and TRBJ2-5, with D possibly being TRBD1 (6 bases). Trimming shortened V by 1 base and J by 5 bases, and 11 bases separated the two germline ends. The germline CDR1 and CDR2 sequences are SNHLY and FYNNEI. The CDR3 length is 14 residues. The CDR3 sequence: CASSEDRVGETQYF. Written as DNA, the CDR3 is TGTGCCAGCAGTGAAGACAGGGTGGGCGAGACCCAGTACTTC. The variable domain in full, completed from reference TRBV2 and TRBJ2-5, reads EPEVTQTPSHQVTQMGQEVILRCVPISNHLYFYWYRQILGQKVEFLVSFYNNEISEKSEIFDDQFSVERPDGSNFTLKIRSTKLEDSAMYFCASSEDRVGETQYFGPGTRLLVL.

This chain links TRBV7-8 with TRBJ1-5; no firm D call. The germline V gene encodes CDR1 SGHVS and CDR2 FQNEAQ. The CDR3 is made up of 14 amino acids. The V end was cut by 1 base, the J end by 2 bases, with 6 bases between. This CDR3 reads CASSLGRRNQPQHF. For the CDR3, the DNA is TGTGCCAGCAGCTTAGGACGGCGCAATCAGCCCCAGCATTTT.

The V gene is TRBV27, the J gene TRBJ2-1; D ambiguous. The V end lost 6 bases, the J end lost 8 bases, and 14 bases lay between the germline ends. This CDR3 has 13 amino acids. Germline-derived CDR1 and CDR2 are MNHEY and SMNVEV (reference sequence). CDR3: CASRSGVLDEQFF. CDR3 coding DNA: TGTGCCAGCAGGAGTGGGGTACTGGATGAGCAGTTCTTC.

The V call is TRBV19, the J call TRBJ1-3; D possibly corresponds to TRBD1 (6 bases). CDR1 and CDR2 (germline): LNHDA, SQIVND (reference sequence). The CDR3 runs to 18 residues. Trimming left V 10 bases short and J 0 bases short, with 25 bases between. The CDR3 reads CATLVTMTGFRSGNTIYF. CDR3 DNA sequence: TGTGCCACTTTGGTTACCATGACAGGATTCCGCTCTGGAAACACCATATATTTT.

V gene TRBV9 combines with J gene TRBJ2-7; D call uncertain. CDR1 is SGDLS, CDR2 YYNGEE, per germline. The CDR3 is 14 amino acids. V lost 4 bases and J lost 0, with 11 bases in between. The chain's CDR3 is CASSPRSSSYEQYF. The CDR3, as DNA: TGTGCCAGCAGCCCCCGTTCAAGCTCCTACGAGCAGTACTTC. Using reference TRBV9 and TRBJ2-7 for the parts outside the CDR3, the full variable domain is DSGVTQTPKHLITATGQRVTLRCSPRSGDLSVYWYQQSLDQGLQFLIQYYNGEERAKGNILERFSAQQFPDLHSELNLSSLELGDSALYFCASSPRSSSYEQYFGPGTRLTVT.